The 5 T cell receptor beta chains given below trace back to one sample, sequenced in a study of T cell responses to AZD1222 COVID-19 vaccine. TCRdb's copy holds only in-frame clones and misses some; the assay was immunoSEQ multiplex PCR. This table has 80,000 to 95,000 clones, over 85% appearing once. The sample here was peripheral blood, taken on day 0 of MenACWY control vaccination. These receptors were collected from an adult in good health.

This chain connects TRBV28 to TRBJ2-1; 14 nucleotides line up with TRBD2. CDR1 and CDR2 (germline): MDHEN, SYDVKM. V shed 3 bases and J 10 bases; nucleotides not matched to a gene: 8. CDR3 length equals 16 residues. The CDR3, as DNA: TGTGCCAGCAGTTTGCCGACTAGCGGGGGGGCCCCGGAGCAGTTCTTC. Protein sequence: CASSLPTSGGAPEQFF.

This chain links TRBV4-1 with TRBJ2-5; D may be TRBD2 (6 bases). V gave up 0 bases and J gave up 0 bases, with 14 bases separating them. CDR1 is MGHRA, CDR2 YSYEKL, per germline. The CDR3 is made up of 17 amino acids. The CDR3 sequence is CASSQERAGLNQETQYF. CDR3 nucleotide sequence: TGCGCCAGCAGCCAAGAAAGGGCGGGACTCAACCAAGAGACCCAGTACTTC.

The V call is TRBV13, the J call TRBJ1-2; D gene ambiguous. Looked up from germline, CDR1 is PRHDT and CDR2 is FYEKMQ (reference sequence). V lost 5 bases to trimming and J lost 8 bases, with 12 bases between them. The CDR3 length is 12 residues. The CDR3 reads CASSAYGWGYTF. DNA of the CDR3: TGTGCCAGCAGCGCCTACGGATGGGGCTACACCTTC.

J is TRBJ1-5 and V is TRBV27; TRBD1 aligns across 11 bases. The CDR3 totals 14 residues. V gave up 8 bases and J gave up 7 bases; unmatched junction bases: 7. Germline V gene lookup returns CDR1 MNHEY and CDR2 SMNVEV (reference sequence). The DNA for the CDR3 is TGTGCCAGCCGCGAGGGACAGGGGGGGCAGCCCCAGCATTTT. This codes for CASREGQGGQPQHF.

The V call is TRBV7-9, the J call TRBJ2-7; D is unresolved. The CDR3 totals 11 residues. Trimming took 5 bases from V and 4 from J, leaving 6 bases between them. Germline V CDR1 and CDR2: SEHNR, FQNEAQ (reference sequence). The CDR3 DNA reads TGTGCCAGCAGCCTTACATACGAGCAGTACTTC. Amino acid sequence: CASSLTYEQYF. The variable domain in full, completed from reference TRBV7-9 and TRBJ2-7, reads DTGVSQNPRHKITKRGQNVTFRCDPISEHNRLYWYRQTLGQGPEFLTYFQNEAQLEKSRLLSDRFSAERPKGSFSTLEIQRTEQGDSAMYLCASSLTYEQYFGPGTRLTVT.